The 2 T cell receptor beta chains below were found in one sample sequenced in a study of cytomegalovirus exposure and HLA in healthy donors (dated by TCRdb to the late 2010s). The protocol used for the library was the immunoSEQ multiplex PCR assay. A mixture of 60 forward primers for TCR Vbeta segments and 13 reverse primers for TCR Jbeta segments was used in the multiplex PCR. Not all clones reach the TCRdb copy of this immuneACCESS table, which keeps in-frame sequences only. Checked studies attribute under half of the gap to unresolved V genes and leave the rest unexplained. This sample comprises 150,000 to 200,000 clones, approximately 80% of them detected only once. Approximately 6.8% of the sample is taken by the ten largest. Sequencing used PBMCs. These receptors all stem from a male donor in good health and CMV-seropositive.

The CDR3 DNA is TGCGCCAGCAGCCAACCAGACAGGGGCAATCAGCCCCAGCATTTT. This sequence encodes CASSQPDRGNQPQHF. The chain recombines TRBV4-1 with TRBJ1-5; 7 positions match TRBD1. Germline V gene sequence: CDR1 MGHRA, CDR2 YSYEKL. This CDR3 spans 15 amino acids. Trimming cost V 2 bases and J 2 bases; bases outside gene matches: 3.

CDR3 DNA: TGTGCCAGCAGCGAGAGACAGGGGATGGAAGCTTTCTTT. Translation gives CASSERQGMEAFF. This rearrangement joins TRBV7-2 to TRBJ1-1, with 8 bases lining up with TRBD1. J gave up 8 bases and V 5 bases, and 7 bases lay outside the gene matches. The germline CDR1 and CDR2 sequences are SGHTA and FQGNSA. The CDR3 has 13 amino acids.